This TCR beta chain is drawn from a study of blood T cell repertoires in COVID-19. Assay: immunoSEQ multiplex PCR; the TCRdb copy retains only in-frame clones and omits some. This sample has fewer than 250,000 clones, with around four fifths found just once. The CDR3 is 16 amino acids. The trim removed 4 bases at V and 1 base at J, leaving 5 bases unmatched. Germline V gene lookup returns CDR1 ENHRY and CDR2 SYGVKD. The material sequenced was PBMCs or T cells enriched from blood (not recorded which). This chain connects TRBV10-3 to TRBJ1-5; 9 bases match TRBD1. The clonotype comes from a woman aged 40 to 50 who had been exposed to COVID-19. CDR3 nucleotide sequence: TGTGCCATCAGTGGACAGGGGGATTTGAGCAATCAGCCCCAGCATTTT. Protein sequence: CAISGQGDLSNQPQHF.